This section outlines one TCR beta chain sequence together with its context. The repertoire was sequenced with immunoSEQ multiplex PCR; TCRdb's copy has only in-frame clones and lacks some. The data contain 700,000 or so clones, approximately 85% of them singletons. The data were taken from a study of shared T cell receptors in the human thymus. Germline V lookup: CDR1 MGHRA, CDR2 YSYEKL. With V trimmed by 4 bases and J by 4 bases, 5 bases remained unmatched. CDR3 length: 15 residues. The sample was also linked to a second study, of human thymus T cells. From that study: Thymus specimens were resections from corrective heart surgery.

Specimen: thymocytes. The TCR was taken from a girl under three years old with a congenital heart defect. The rearrangement uses TRBV4-1 and TRBJ1-5, with 9 bases identical to TRBD1. The CDR3 reads CASSPVTGGNQPQHF. CDR3 nucleotides: TGCGCCAGCAGCCCCGTGACAGGGGGAAATCAGCCCCAGCATTTT.